The 27 T cell receptor beta chains below come from one sample, sequenced in a study of post-analysis software for immune sequencing data. General study results and limits: The study found TRBV5-6, TRBV5-1 and TRBV20-1 among a few TRBV segments more frequent in patients than controls.

These receptors lack a known antigen. The TCR beta cDNA libraries contained unique molecular identifiers. TCRdb reanalysed the PCR reads using MiXCR and keeps one entry per CDR3 protein. The sample lists more than 350,000 distinct CDR3 sequences; 35% to 45% were seen once. The sequenced sample was blood. These receptors all come from a girl aged 2 to 10 with multiple sclerosis.

This chain joins TRBV20-1 and TRBJ2-1; 8 positions agree with TRBD1. Germline-derived CDR1 and CDR2 are DFQATT and SNEGSKA (reference sequence). The CDR3 consists of 14 residues. V was clipped by 1 base and J by 7 bases; unmatched bases: 6. The CDR3 bases are TGCAGTGCTAGAGGGGTGGGACAGGCAAATGAGCAGTTCTTC. Encoded protein: CSARGVGQANEQFF.

This clonotype was observed a handful of times. The chain carries TRBV15 and TRBJ2-6, with D unclear. Deletions cut 4 bases from V and 0 bases from J, with 4 bases between. CDR1 LNHNV and CDR2 YYDKDF come from the germline V gene (reference sequence). The length of the CDR3 is 14 residues. CDR3 residues: CATSTDSGANVLTF. CDR3 sequence (DNA): TGTGCCACCAGCACCGACTCTGGGGCCAACGTCCTGACTTTC.

The chain is built from TRBV4-3 and TRBJ2-5; TRBD2 matches 7 bases. This CDR3 spans 16 amino acids. V was clipped by 1 base and J by 5 bases; unmatched bases: 10. Per germline, CDR1 LGHNA and CDR2 YSLEER. CDR3 sequence: CASSQVPGGGSETQYF. For the CDR3, the DNA is TGCGCCAGCAGCCAAGTCCCGGGCGGGGGTTCGGAGACCCAGTACTTC.

The rearrangement links TRBV7-2 to TRBJ2-4; D gene ambiguous. There are 15 residues in the CDR3. The germline V and J ends were trimmed by 1 base and 13 bases, with 20 bases remaining between them. CDR1 SGHTA and CDR2 FQGNSA come from the germline V gene. This CDR3 reads CASSLVSETYNEQYF. The CDR3 DNA reads as TGTGCCAGCAGCTTAGTGTCAGAGACCTACAATGAGCAGTACTTC.

This clonotype was detected only a few times. This rearrangement joins TRBV29-1 to TRBJ1-1; TRBD1 matches at 7 bases. V was clipped by 6 bases and J by 6 bases; unmatched bases: 13. Germline CDR1 SQVTM, CDR2 ANQGSEA. The CDR3 is 14 residues long. The CDR3 sequence: CSVSWGTGDAEAFF. The CDR3 nucleotides are TGCAGCGTAAGTTGGGGTACAGGGGACGCTGAAGCTTTCTTT.

This clonotype was found a few times. This chain connects TRBV12-3 or TRBV12-4 to TRBJ2-4; weak D call: TRBD2 (6 bases). The DNA end lines up better with TRBJ2-7; the J call may be wrong. The length of the CDR3 is 13 residues. The CDR3 nucleotides are TGTGCCAGCAGTTACCGTCCGGGGGACGAGCAGTACTTC. This translates into CASSYRPGDEQYF.

This clonotype showed up just a few times. The rearrangement uses TRBV29-1 and TRBJ2-5; a possible D gene is TRBD1 (6 bases). Germline loops: CDR1 SQVTM, CDR2 ANQGSEA. The CDR3 has 12 amino acids. V lost 4 bases to trimming and J lost 0 bases, with 6 bases between them. The CDR3 spells CSVGDNQETQYF. CDR3 nucleotides: TGCAGCGTTGGGGACAACCAAGAGACCCAGTACTTC.

The chain uses TRBV5-6 and TRBJ2-3; 12 bases align to TRBD2. Trimming at V came to 3 bases and at J to 5 bases, leaving 4 bases not matched to a gene. Germline loops: CDR1 SGHDT, CDR2 YYEEEE. The CDR3 covers 15 residues. The CDR3 DNA sequence: TGTGCCAGCAGCTGGGAACTAGCGGGAGGAGATACGCAGTATTTT. Its protein product is CASSWELAGGDTQYF.

This chain links TRBV7-9 with TRBJ2-7; no definite D call. V lost 5 bases, J lost 0 bases, and 14 bases lay in between. The germline CDR1 and CDR2 sequences are SEHNR and FQNEAQ (reference sequence). The CDR3 is 15 amino acids. CDR3: CASSRTDTPSYEQYF. Written as DNA, the CDR3 is TGTGCCAGCAGCCGGACGGATACCCCCTCCTACGAGCAGTACTTC.

The chain uses TRBV5-1 and TRBJ2-1, with 7 bases that match TRBD2. Trimming cost V 1 base and J 5 bases; bases outside gene matches: 3. The CDR3 runs to 14 residues. Germline CDR1 SGHRS, CDR2 YFSETQ. In DNA, the CDR3 is TGCGCCAGCAGCTTGTTTACTAGCGACAATGAGCAGTTCTTC. Translating gives CASSLFTSDNEQFF.

This clonotype occurred a few times. The chain combines TRBV20-1 with TRBJ1-2, with no clear D. This CDR3 has 14 residues. Trimming stripped 3 bases from V and 2 bases from J, with 13 bases between. Germline V CDR1 and CDR2: DFQATT, SNEGSKA (reference sequence). CDR3 bases: TGCAGTGCTAGTCCCGGCCCCCTGAACTATGGCTACACCTTC. The encoded protein is CSASPGPLNYGYTF.

This chain uses TRBV9 with TRBJ2-3; D might be TRBD2 (7 bases). V was trimmed by 0 bases and J by 4 bases, leaving 24 bases between them. The length of the CDR3 is 19 residues. CDR1 SGDLS and CDR2 YYNGEE come from the germline V gene. The CDR3 region is CASSVAWGGALGVSDTQYF. Here the CDR3 DNA reads TGTGCCAGCAGCGTAGCTTGGGGGGGGGCCTTAGGAGTATCAGATACGCAGTATTTT.

This chain connects TRBV29-1 to TRBJ2-2; no clear D. The CDR3 has 13 residues. Trimming shortened V by 4 bases and J by 4 bases, and 10 bases separated the two germline ends. Per the germline V gene, CDR1 is SQVTM and CDR2 is ANQGSEA. Here the CDR3 DNA reads TGCAGCGTTGCTCCAATTTTCACCGGGGAGCTGTTTTTT. Translated: CSVAPIFTGELFF.

This clonotype has more than one count but fewer than ten. CDR3 sequence (DNA): TGTGCCAGCAGCTCCGGGACAGGGGGCTACAATGAGCAGTTCTTC. It codes for CASSSGTGGYNEQFF. This sequence joins TRBV7-3 and TRBJ2-1, with 11 positions matching TRBD1. The V segment lost 4 bases and the J segment 3 bases; nucleotides outside the gene matches: 2. The CDR3 extends over 15 amino acids. Germline loops: CDR1 SGHTA, CDR2 FQGTGA. Supplemented by reference TRBV7-3 and TRBJ2-1, the full variable domain reads GAGVSQTPSNKVTEKGKYVELRCDPISGHTALYWYRQSLGQGPEFLIYFQGTGAADDSGLPNDRFFAVRPEGSVSTLKIQRTERGDSAVYLCASSSGTGGYNEQFFGPGTRLTVL.

This clonotype was seen once. V usage is TRBV20-1 and J usage is TRBJ2-7, with TRBD2 identical over 7 bases. CDR3 length: 13 amino acids. Germline V gene lookup returns CDR1 DFQATT and CDR2 SNEGSKA (reference sequence). With V trimmed by 2 bases and J by 4 bases, 5 bases remained unmatched. This CDR3 reads CSARRREGYEQYF. DNA for the CDR3: TGCAGTGCTAGACGTAGGGAGGGGTACGAGCAGTACTTC.

In this sample, this clonotype turned up a few times. The chain links TRBV20-1 to TRBJ2-1, with D unresolved. Trimming removed 4 bases at V and 8 bases at J, with 21 bases between. This CDR3 is built from 15 residues. Germline V gene data show CDR1 as DFQATT and CDR2 as SNEGSKA (reference sequence). The CDR3 bases are TGCAGTGCTAAATCCTTCCGTGCCTCCGAGGATGAGCAGTTCTTC. Translation: CSAKSFRASEDEQFF.

Only one count was recorded for this clonotype. A much bigger clone sits one base away, suggesting this may be a read error. The chain carries TRBV3-1 and TRBJ1-1, with a possible D match to TRBD1 (5 bases). V gave up 0 bases and J gave up 4 bases, with 15 bases separating them. CDR3 length: 16 amino acids. Germline lookup yields CDR1 LGHDT and CDR2 YNNKEL (reference sequence). The CDR3 DNA reads TGTGCCAGCAGCCAAGATGCGGTCCCTAGGGGCACTGAAGCTTTCTTT. It translates to CASSQDAVPRGTEAFF.

The table lists this clonotype with a few counts. The chain carries TRBV5-1 and TRBJ2-3; the D is unclear. CDR1 is SGHRS and CDR2 is YFSETQ in the germline V gene. The CDR3 sequence is 13 residues long. Trimming pared 0 bases from V and 4 bases from J, leaving 6 bases between. CDR3 sequence reads: CASSLAQADTQYF. In DNA, the CDR3 is TGCGCCAGCAGCTTGGCCCAAGCAGATACGCAGTATTTT.

J is TRBJ1-4 and V is TRBV20-1, with 8 bases fitting TRBD1. Germline V lookup: CDR1 DFQATT, CDR2 SNEGSKA (reference sequence). The CDR3 is made up of 14 amino acids. The junction had 9 bases not matched to a gene; V was cut back by 6 bases and J by 6 bases. DNA of the CDR3: TGCAGTGCCCGAAGGGGACAGGCGCATGAAAAACTGTTTTTT. It yields the protein CSARRGQAHEKLFF.

This clonotype was found a few times. The rearrangement links TRBV4-2 to TRBJ2-7, with TRBD2 matching 10 bases. After removal of 1 base from V and 0 bases from J, the junction contained 3 bases not matched to a gene. The germline V gene encodes CDR1 LGHNA and CDR2 YNFKEQ. This CDR3 is 16 amino acids long. The CDR3, as DNA: TGTGCCAGCAGCCAAGTTCAGCGGGGGGGCTCCTACGAGCAGTACTTC. It yields the protein CASSQVQRGGSYEQYF.

In nucleotides, the CDR3 is TGTGCCAGCAGTCCCGGGTTGGGGCGGGAGGGCCATGTTGAGCAGTTCTTC. It specifies CASSPGLGREGHVEQFF. The chain uses TRBV25-1 and TRBJ2-1, with TRBD2 identical over 9 bases. This CDR3 is built from 17 residues. In germline, CDR1 is MGHDK, CDR2 SYGVNS. The J segment lost 9 bases and the V segment lost 5 bases, leaving 17 bases of the junction unmatched.

This chain uses TRBV4-3 with TRBJ2-1; D not certain. The V gene's germline CDR1 is LGHNA and CDR2 YSLEER. The CDR3 covers 15 residues. Between the trimmed V and J ends, which lost 0 bases and 0 bases, there was a span of 6 bases. Here the CDR3 reads CASSQEGISYNEQFF. The CDR3 DNA reads TGCGCCAGCAGCCAAGAGGGAATCTCCTACAATGAGCAGTTCTTC.

This clonotype turned up a few times. Compared with germline, one end of the junction differs, possibly owing to a read error. V and J are TRBV5-6 and TRBJ2-1; perhaps TRBD1 as D (6 bases). Germline lookup yields CDR1 SGHDT and CDR2 YYEEEE. This CDR3 comprises 11 residues. CDR3 nucleotide sequence: TGTACCAGCAGCCAGGGGAATGAGCAGTTCTTC. Its protein is CTSSQGNEQFF.

This clonotype has only a few counts. The rearrangement uses TRBV15 and TRBJ2-7; D is possibly TRBD1 or TRBD2 (5 bases each). Germline V CDR1 and CDR2: LNHNV, YYDKDF (reference sequence). V shed 3 bases and J shed 3 bases, with 12 bases lying between them. The length of the CDR3 is 14 residues. This CDR3 is CATSRPGTIYEQYF. The CDR3 nucleotides are TGTGCCACCAGCAGGCCCGGGACGATCTACGAGCAGTACTTC.

This rearrangement joins TRBV5-1 to TRBJ2-5, with 8 bases fitting TRBD1. This CDR3 comprises 15 residues. The trim removed 4 bases at V and 5 bases at J, leaving 10 bases unmatched. Looked up from germline, CDR1 is SGHRS and CDR2 is YFSETQ. DNA for the CDR3: TGCGCCAGCAGCACCCCTGCAGGGGGCGGGGAGACCCAGTACTTC. Translating it yields CASSTPAGGGETQYF.

The chain combines TRBV2 with TRBJ1-5; 10 bases map to TRBD1. CDR1 SNHLY and CDR2 FYNNEI come from the germline V gene. Trimming cost V 6 bases and J 6 bases; bases outside gene matches: 8. CDR3 length: 15 amino acids. CDR3 amino acids: CASSATGGAGQPQHF. CDR3 sequence (DNA): TGTGCCAGCAGCGCGACAGGGGGCGCGGGTCAGCCCCAGCATTTT.

V is TRBV9 and J is TRBJ1-6, with a possible D match to TRBD1 (5 bases). There are 15 residues in the CDR3. V dropped 4 bases and J dropped 9 bases, with 17 bases sitting between them. Germline CDR1 reads SGDLS; CDR2 reads YYNGEE. CDR3 DNA: TGTGCCAGCAGCCCTACATGGGACGGGATTTCACCCCTCCACTTT. Its translation is CASSPTWDGISPLHF.